These 12 T cell receptor beta chains were all obtained from the same sample, sequenced in a study of OX40 agonist ivuxolimab in advanced cancers. Generated by immunoSEQ multiplex PCR, the TCRdb table keeps only in-frame clones and is missing some. The table shows 55,000 to 60,000 clones, with around four fifths occurring only once. The source was CD4+ or CD8+ T cells sorted from blood, collected in a trial of the OX40 agonist ivuxolimab. These receptors were collected from an adult with an advanced solid tumor such as melanoma, head and neck, liver or kidney cancer.

This clone came up once. This chain links TRBV7-2 with TRBJ2-2; 13 bases fit TRBD2. V was clipped by 5 bases and J by 5 bases; unmatched bases: 8. The CDR3 extends over 17 amino acids. Germline CDR1 and CDR2: SGHTA and FQGNSA. The CDR3 sequence: CASSKTSGRANTGELFF. The CDR3, as DNA: TGTGCCAGCAGCAAAACTAGCGGGAGGGCTAATACCGGGGAGCTGTTTTTT.

The V call is TRBV11-2, the J call TRBJ1-4, with 8 bases matching TRBD1. Trimming cost V 3 bases and J 7 bases; bases outside gene matches: 4. CDR3 length: 14 amino acids. CDR1 and CDR2 from the germline V gene are SGHAT and FQNNGV. As DNA, the CDR3 is TGTGCCAGCAGCTTCCAGGGGGCGGGTGAAAAACTGTTTTTT. Residues: CASSFQGAGEKLFF.

This CDR3 reads CASSARGRATDTQYF. CDR3 nucleotide sequence: TGTGCCAGCAGCGCCCGCGGGAGGGCCACAGATACGCAGTATTTT. This chain links TRBV27 with TRBJ2-3, with 9 bases fitting TRBD2. J lost 2 bases, V lost 6 bases, and 6 bases had no gene match. The CDR3 runs 15 residues. The germline CDR1 and CDR2 sequences are MNHEY and SMNVEV (reference sequence).

This chain uses TRBV6-5 with TRBJ1-1; possibly TRBD1 for D (6 bases). The CDR3 is 14 residues long. Trimming removed 6 bases at V and 0 bases at J, with 11 bases between. Germline CDR1 reads MNHEY; CDR2 reads SVGAGI. The CDR3 sequence: CASRMTGLNTEAFF. The DNA for the CDR3 is TGTGCCAGCAGGATGACAGGATTGAACACTGAAGCTTTCTTT.

This clone appeared a single time. V gene TRBV7-7 combines with J gene TRBJ2-1; D is possibly TRBD2 (5 bases). Germline V CDR1 and CDR2: SSHAT, FNYEAQ (reference sequence). Trimming pared 3 bases from V and 5 bases from J, leaving 8 bases between. This CDR3 spans 13 amino acids. CDR3 residues: CASSLSGNNEQFF. The CDR3 nucleotides read TGTGCCAGCAGCTTGTCGGGGAACAATGAGCAGTTCTTC.

This clone has a single count. The V gene is TRBV5-1, the J gene TRBJ1-2, with 8 nucleotides matching TRBD1. This CDR3 spans 15 amino acids. CDR1 is SGHRS and CDR2 is YFSETQ in the germline V gene. J was trimmed by 3 bases and V by 4 bases; bases with no gene match: 8. The CDR3 bases are TGCGCCAGCAGCAAGACAGGGGCAGGGGACTATGGCTACACCTTC. Protein product: CASSKTGAGDYGYTF.

The CDR3 DNA follows: TGTGCCAGCACCCTTACTAGCGGGGGCCCAGATACGCAGTATTTT. Its translation: CASTLTSGGPDTQYF. V is TRBV9 and J is TRBJ2-3, with 11 bases identical to TRBD2. Per germline, CDR1 SGDLS and CDR2 YYNGEE. CDR3 size: 15 residues. With 6 bases clipped from V and 4 bases from J, the junction kept 7 bases outside the gene matches.

The chain links TRBV5-1 to TRBJ2-3; TRBD2 matches at 7 bases. CDR3 length: 15 residues. Germline trimming cut 4 bases from V and 0 bases from J; bases unmatched to any gene: 5. Germline V gives CDR1 SGHRS, CDR2 YFSETQ. This chain's CDR3 is CASSEVSGSTDTQYF. The DNA of the CDR3 is TGCGCCAGCAGCGAGGTTAGCGGGAGCACAGATACGCAGTATTTT.

The genes are TRBV4-3 and TRBJ1-2; 10 bases align to TRBD1. The germline gives CDR1 LGHNA, CDR2 YSLEER. V dropped 3 bases and J dropped 7; count of bases not matched to a gene: 11. This CDR3 contains 16 residues. CDR3 in DNA: TGCGCCAGCAGCCAGCCCTGGACAGGGGGTTCTCTTGGCTACACCTTC. Its translation: CASSQPWTGGSLGYTF.

The chain couples TRBV19 to TRBJ1-6, with D possibly TRBD1 on 5 matching bases. V lost 3 bases and J lost 9, with 12 bases in between. The CDR3 totals 14 residues. Germline-derived CDR1 and CDR2 are LNHDA and SQIVND (reference sequence). DNA for the CDR3: TGTGCCAGTAGTATCAGTCAGGGCCGTTCACCCCTCCACTTT. This gives the protein CASSISQGRSPLHF. The complete variable domain, with remaining parts taken from reference TRBV19 and TRBJ1-6, reads DGGITQSPKYLFRKEGQNVTLSCEQNLNHDAMYWYRQDPGQGLRLIYYSQIVNDFQKGDIAEGYSVSREKKESFPLTVTSAQKNPTAFYLCASSISQGRSPLHFGNGTRLTVT.

V usage is TRBV5-5 and J usage is TRBJ1-1; weak D call: TRBD1 (5 bases). This CDR3 comprises 17 residues. Germline V gives CDR1 SGHKS, CDR2 YYEKEE (reference sequence). Trimming cost V 6 bases and J 1 base, with 22 bases left between them. This chain's CDR3 is CASTLERGAASNTEAFF. The CDR3 DNA is TGTGCCAGCACCTTAGAGAGAGGGGCGGCATCGAACACTGAAGCTTTCTTT.

The genes are TRBV7-3 and TRBJ2-1; 7 nucleotides agree with TRBD2. The CDR3 consists of 13 residues. Germline loops: CDR1 SGHTA, CDR2 FQGTGA. The V segment lost 8 bases and the J segment 7 bases; nucleotides outside the gene matches: 8. The DNA for the CDR3 is TGTGCCAGCTCGGGGGGTTGGAATAATGAGCAGTTCTTC. Its translation: CASSGGWNNEQFF.